The rows below give T cell receptor beta chains drawn from one sample of a study of T cell repertoires in cytomegalovirus infection. From the reads, TCRdb called clonotypes with MiXCR, one entry per CDR3 protein. The profile shows around 800,000 distinct CDR3 sequences, approximately 32% of them singletons. These receptors' antigens are unknown. The sequencing used cultured CD8+ T cells from PBMCs, collected from culture after CMV antigen stimulation. The receptors come from a human donor in good health (CMV status not recorded). Some clones in this sample may be carry-over from other donors' samples. The CDR3 runs from the conserved cysteine through the conserved F or W. D genes are given only for firm matches. Rows may omit the clone size; those that give it use once, few, many or a size class.

J	D	size	V	DNA	CDR3
TRBJ1-2	TRBD1	many	TRBV7-9	TGTGCCAGCAGCCCTCCTGACAGGGTAGAAGACTATGGCTACACCTTC	CASSPPDRVEDYGYTF
TRBJ2-5	NA	NA	TRBV25-1	TGTGCCAGCAGTGAAAAATTCTACAGGGACCAAGAGACCCAGTACTTC	CASSEKFYRDQETQYF
TRBJ1-1	NA	NA	TRBV27	TGTGCCAGCAGTTTAGATTGGGGGCGGGAGAACACTGAAGCTTTCTTT	CASSLDWGRENTEAFF
TRBJ2-1	NA	NA	TRBV19	TGTGCCAGTGGATTTTTTGGGGAATACAATGAGCAGTTCTTC	CASGFFGEYNEQFF
TRBJ2-1	TRBD1	NA	TRBV11-1	TGTGCCAGCAGCTTAGGGACAGGGGTTTTTGAAGGGCAGTTCTTC	CASSLGTGVFEGQFF
TRBJ1-1	TRBD1	many	TRBV11-2	TGTGCCAGCAGCGCTTGGACAGGGGCAGGCATGAACACTGAAGCTTTCTTT	CASSAWTGAGMNTEAFF
TRBJ2-1	NA	NA	TRBV29-1	TGCAGCGTTGTGAAACGGACAAGTGAGCAGTTCTTC	CSVVKRTSEQFF
TRBJ1-4	NA	NA	TRBV19	TGTGCCAGTAGTATAGATCCAATGGCAGCTAATGAAAAACTGTTTTTT	CASSIDPMAANEKLFF
TRBJ1-4	TRBD1	many	TRBV7-8	TGTGCCAGCAGCGGCGTGAGGGACAGCGAATGGGGTGAAAAACTGTTTTTT	CASSGVRDSEWGEKLFF
TRBJ2-7	NA	few	TRBV10-1	TGCGCCAGCAGTGAGTCGGGGGCTTACGAGCAGTACTTC	CASSESGAYEQYF
TRBJ1-2	TRBD1	many	TRBV7-9	TGTGCCAGCAGCCCCGGGACAGGGGTCTTTAACTATGGCTACACCTTC	CASSPGTGVFNYGYTF